This TCR beta chain was obtained from a study of blood T cell repertoires in COVID-19. On the study more broadly: PBMCs, B-cell-depleted T cells, or T cells were the source of the cDNA or gDNA that made up the material.

Seattle-derived patients entered the study during active infection and were followed longitudinally. Authors' analysis steps: Estimation of nucleated cell counts was performed using reference gene primer amplification. Measured with immunoSEQ multiplex PCR; TCRdb has only the in-frame clones, and not every one. D and trimming were read from the DNA, whereas the V and J calls and clone size are those reported in that table. The data hold 200,000 to 250,000 clones, with around 83% observed a single time. CDR3 length: 18 amino acids. CDR1 is MNHEY, CDR2 SMNVEV, per germline (reference sequence). The ends lost 2 bases at V and 4 bases at J; junction bases unmatched: 9. This clone was picked up one time.

This TCR was recovered from a woman aged 45-59 years with COVID-19, enrolled during active disease. Material: peripheral blood. The rearrangement uses TRBV27 and TRBJ2-1; 12 bases agree with TRBD2. The CDR3 DNA follows: TGTGCCAGCAGTTTAATTCCCCTAGCGGGGGGGAGGTACAATGAGCAGTTCTTC. Amino acids: CASSLIPLAGGRYNEQFF.